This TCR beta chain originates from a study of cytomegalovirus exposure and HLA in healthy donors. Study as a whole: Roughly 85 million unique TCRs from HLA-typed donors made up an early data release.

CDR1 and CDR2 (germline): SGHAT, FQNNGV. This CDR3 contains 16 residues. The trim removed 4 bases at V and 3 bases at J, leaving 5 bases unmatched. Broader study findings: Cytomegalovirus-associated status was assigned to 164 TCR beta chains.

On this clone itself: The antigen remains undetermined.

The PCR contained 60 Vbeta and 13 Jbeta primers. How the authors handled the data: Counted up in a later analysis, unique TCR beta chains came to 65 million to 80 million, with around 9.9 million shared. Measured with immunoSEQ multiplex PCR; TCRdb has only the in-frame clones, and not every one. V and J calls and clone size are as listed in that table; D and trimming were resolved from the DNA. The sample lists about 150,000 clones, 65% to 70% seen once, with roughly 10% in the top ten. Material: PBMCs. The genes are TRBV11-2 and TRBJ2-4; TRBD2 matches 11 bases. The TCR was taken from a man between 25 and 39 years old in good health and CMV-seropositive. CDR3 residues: CASSSGTSGYKNIQYF. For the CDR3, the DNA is TGTGCCAGCAGCTCCGGGACTAGCGGATACAAAAACATTCAGTACTTC.